This entry is about one T cell receptor beta chain. The data derive from a study of blood T cell repertoires in COVID-19. Looking at the study overall: The origin of the acute and convalescent COVID-19 samples was the United States, Italy and Spain. Nucleic acid was either cDNA or gDNA, and it came from T cells, B-cell-depleted T cells, or PBMCs.

Germline V lookup: CDR1 MNHEY, CDR2 SVGAGI. The CDR3 length is 16 residues. V lost 4 bases and J lost 0, with 13 bases in between. Original analysis: Using reference gene primer amplification, nucleated cell counts were estimated. Sequencing was performed with immunoSEQ multiplex PCR; in TCRdb, only in-frame clones are kept and a portion is missing. V, J and clone size were drawn from that table, and D and trimming were deduced from the DNA. This table holds about 36,000 clones, 75% to 95% found once. This TCR derives from a human donor in a cohort sampled during active COVID-19. The sequenced sample consisted of peripheral blood. This sequence joins TRBV6-5 and TRBJ1-3; D might be TRBD1 (5 bases). CDR3 coding DNA: TGTGCCAGCAGTTTGATAGACAGCAGCTCTGGAAACACCATATATTTT. Residues: CASSLIDSSSGNTIYF.